Below, 17 T cell receptor beta chains from the same sample are listed, as sequenced in a study of persistence of HIV-infected CD4 T cells. This was the immunoSEQ version 4 assay in survey mode. Clones were sequenced by immunoSEQ multiplex PCR, and TCRdb holds only the in-frame ones, with some missing. This sample has some 50,000 clones, with around 89% found just once. For these TCRs, the target antigens are not known. This nonspecific control used anti-CD3/anti-CD28 bead stimulation of CD4+ T cells. Sorting selected CD4+ T cells upregulating both CD40 ligand and CD69. Sequenced material: CD4+ T cells sorted from PBMCs after roughly 17-hour stimulation, taken from a patient who received antiretroviral therapy. Receptors were obtained from an adult woman with HIV who was CMV-seropositive.

The gene calls are TRBV2 and TRBJ2-5; tentatively, D is TRBD2 (7 bases). Trimming removed 1 base at V and 4 bases at J, with 13 bases between. This CDR3 is 15 amino acids long. The germline V gene encodes CDR1 SNHLY and CDR2 FYNNEI. CDR3 in DNA: TGTGCCAGCAGTGAAGAGGGGGGGTTGGGAGAGACCCAGTACTTC. This gives the protein CASSEEGGLGETQYF.

The chain employs TRBV5-1 and TRBJ2-2; TRBD2 aligns across 9 bases. Looked up from germline, CDR1 is SGHRS and CDR2 is YFSETQ. Losses at the gene ends were 4 bases for V and 1 base for J; bases not matched to a gene: 5. The CDR3 is 16 amino acids. CDR3 loop: CASSVIAGENTGELFF. CDR3 in DNA: TGCGCCAGCAGCGTAATAGCGGGAGAGAACACCGGGGAGCTGTTTTTT. Based on the CDR3 plus reference TRBV5-1 and TRBJ2-2, the full variable domain is KAGVTQTPRYLIKTRGQQVTLSCSPISGHRSVSWYQQTPGQGLQFLFEYFSETQRNKGNFPGRFSGRQFSNSRSEMNVSTLELGDSALYLCASSVIAGENTGELFFGEGSRLTVL.

The chain is built from TRBV7-7 and TRBJ2-5, with D possibly being TRBD2 (5 bases). The CDR3 loop spans 15 amino acids. Trimming shortened V by 2 bases and J by 2 bases, and 12 bases separated the two germline ends. Germline V gives CDR1 SSHAT, CDR2 FNYEAQ (reference sequence). The CDR3 region has the DNA TGTGCCAGCAGCTTATATTCGGGGATTCAAGAGACCCAGTACTTC. This translates into CASSLYSGIQETQYF.

CDR3 loop: CASSLYDAALSELFF. CDR3 DNA sequence: TGTGCCAGCAGCTTGTACGATGCGGCCCTCTCAGAACTGTTTTTT. The chain has TRBV5-5 and TRBJ1-4; D is uncertain. This CDR3 region has 15 residues. Deletions cut 1 base from V and 12 bases from J, with 19 bases between. The V gene's germline CDR1 is SGHKS and CDR2 YYEKEE (reference sequence).

This clone occurred a few times. V is TRBV7-2 and J is TRBJ1-6; D remains ambiguous. This CDR3 is built from 13 residues. V was cut by 4 bases and J by 10 bases, with 11 bases left in between. Per the germline V gene, CDR1 is SGHTA and CDR2 is FQGNSA. The CDR3 here is CASSSRFGSPLHF. The DNA of the CDR3 is TGTGCCAGCAGCTCCCGTTTTGGGTCACCCCTCCACTTT.

This clone was counted only a few times. The rearrangement joins TRBV19 to TRBJ2-5; 7 nucleotides line up with TRBD2. The trim removed 4 bases at V and 14 bases at J, leaving 10 bases unmatched. The CDR3 runs to 12 residues. Per germline, CDR1 LNHDA and CDR2 SQIVND (reference sequence). The CDR3 here is CASSTSGTIPYF. The CDR3 bases are TGTGCCAGTAGTACTTCCGGGACTATCCCCTACTTC.

The CDR3 DNA is TGTGCCAGCAGCCCGGGGGGCTCCTACGAGCAGTACTTC. It is translated as CASSPGGSYEQYF. This chain uses TRBV7-3 with TRBJ2-7; the match to TRBD2 covers 7 bases. After removal of 5 bases from V and 0 bases from J, the junction contained 1 base not matched to a gene. The CDR3 sequence is 13 residues long. The V gene's germline CDR1 is SGHTA and CDR2 FQGTGA.

This CDR3 reads CAISESSLGTEAFF. CDR3 nucleotides: TGTGCCATCAGTGAGTCGAGTTTGGGGACTGAAGCTTTCTTT. The chain has TRBV10-3 and TRBJ1-1; D is undetermined. V was clipped by 0 bases and J by 5 bases, with 10 bases between them. This CDR3 has 14 residues. Germline V CDR1 and CDR2: ENHRY, SYGVKD.

The J gene is TRBJ2-7, the V gene TRBV27; D could derive from TRBD1 or TRBD2 (5 bases each). The CDR3 runs to 13 residues. The germline CDR1 and CDR2 sequences are MNHEY and SMNVEV (reference sequence). V was pared by 3 bases and J by 0 bases, with 6 bases between. The CDR3 sequence is CASSLGPSYEQYF. The CDR3 bases are TGTGCCAGCAGTTTGGGACCCTCCTACGAGCAGTACTTC.

DNA for the CDR3: TGTGCCACCAGCAGAGTGGTTTTCTACGAGCAGTACTTC. Translating it yields CATSRVVFYEQYF. J is TRBJ2-7 and V is TRBV15; D is ambiguous. This CDR3 spans 13 amino acids. V lost 1 base to trimming and J lost 3 bases, with 7 bases between them. CDR1 and CDR2 from the germline V gene are LNHNV and YYDKDF (reference sequence).

The chain joins TRBV9 to TRBJ2-7; the D is unclear. Trimming cost V 4 bases and J 3 bases, with 17 bases left between them. The germline V gene has CDR1 SGDLS and CDR2 YYNGEE. The CDR3 runs 15 residues. Here the CDR3 DNA reads TGTGCCAGCAGCCCCACGCCCTATCTTAACTACGAGCAGTACTTC. As protein: CASSPTPYLNYEQYF.

The J gene is TRBJ2-3, the V gene TRBV28; D is perhaps TRBD1 or TRBD2 (5 bases each). The V gene's germline CDR1 is MDHEN and CDR2 SYDVKM. V dropped 2 bases and J dropped 8 bases, with 17 bases sitting between them. This CDR3 region has 15 residues. CDR3 sequence: CASSLLGAIGGTQYF. CDR3 DNA: TGTGCCAGCAGTTTACTAGGGGCAATCGGAGGTACGCAGTATTTT.

In its sample, this clone was seen once. CDR3 region: CASNRGGTGELFF. In DNA form, the CDR3 reads TGTGCCAGCAACCGTGGAGGCACCGGGGAGCTGTTTTTT. V is TRBV3-1 (or the pseudogene TRBV3-2) and J is TRBJ2-2; TRBD2 is a possible D gene (5 bases). CDR3 length equals 13 residues. The germline CDR1 and CDR2 sequences are LGHDT and YNNKEL (reference sequence). Trimming removed 7 bases from V and 4 bases from J, with 10 bases in between.

The genes are TRBV3-1 (or the pseudogene TRBV3-2) and TRBJ2-7; D uncertain. Germline values: CDR1 LGHDT, CDR2 YNNKEL (reference sequence). Trimming took off 1 base at V and 4 bases at J, with 17 bases between the two ends. This CDR3 contains 16 residues. The CDR3 DNA reads as TGTGCCAGCAGCCAAGGGCGCGGTGTCCCTCCGTACGAGCAGTACTTC. It encodes CASSQGRGVPPYEQYF.

The chain employs TRBV7-6 and TRBJ1-1, with a weak D call TRBD1 (5 bases). Germline CDR1 reads SGHVS; CDR2 reads FNYEAQ. CDR3 length: 14 amino acids. Trimming cost V 5 bases and J 4 bases, with 14 bases left between them. CDR3: CASSPRTRSTEAFF. DNA of the CDR3: TGTGCCAGCAGCCCCCGGACAAGGAGCACTGAAGCTTTCTTT.

This clone was detected only once. The V call is TRBV11-2, the J call TRBJ1-2; possibly TRBD1 for D (6 bases). Trimming took 0 bases from V and 4 from J, leaving 12 bases between them. The length of the CDR3 is 15 residues. Germline V lookup: CDR1 SGHAT, CDR2 FQNNGV. In DNA form, the CDR3 reads TGTGCCAGCAGCTTAGAGGGGGGCGCGAGCTATGGCTACACCTTC. Its translation is CASSLEGGASYGYTF.

This clone was seen only a few times. The J gene is TRBJ2-3, the V gene TRBV13, with TRBD2 identical over 8 bases. Germline trimming cut 5 bases from V and 4 bases from J; bases unmatched to any gene: 8. The CDR3 runs to 15 residues. Germline-derived CDR1 and CDR2 are PRHDT and FYEKMQ (reference sequence). The CDR3 reads CASSPGTRSADTQYF. In nucleotides, the CDR3 is TGTGCCAGCAGCCCCGGGACTAGGAGCGCAGATACGCAGTATTTT.